These T cell receptor beta chains were read from a single sample in a study of cytomegalovirus exposure and HLA in healthy donors. The method was immunoSEQ multiplex PCR; TCRdb's version includes in-frame clones alone and lacks a portion of them. The repertoire has some 200,000 clones, 70% of them found once; the top ten carry about 3%. Sequencing used PBMCs. These receptors all stem from a man between 40 and 49 years old in good health and CMV-seropositive. Both conserved end residues are part of each CDR3. Each record gives: J gene, clone size, D gene, V gene, CDR3 protein, CDR3 DNA. D genes are given only for firm matches. Not every row has a clone size; where given, it reads once, few, many or a size class.

>TRBJ1-5|-|-|TRBV7-8
CASSFGTGYRPQHF
TGTGCCAGCAGCTTCGGAACAGGGTACCGGCCCCAGCATTTT
>TRBJ1-2|-|-|TRBV19
CASSSWGERGRGNYGYTF
TGTGCCAGTAGCTCTTGGGGGGAAAGGGGACGGGGTAACTATGGCTACACCTTC
>TRBJ2-6|-|TRBD1|TRBV5-1
CASSPQDGTGDSGANVLTF
TGCGCCAGCAGCCCCCAGGACGGGACAGGGGACTCTGGGGCCAACGTCCTGACTTTC
>TRBJ2-2|few|TRBD1|TRBV7-2
CASSRGGTNTGELFF
TGTGCCAGCAGCCGAGGGGGCACGAACACCGGGGAGCTGTTTTTT
>TRBJ1-2|-|-|TRBV10-3
CAISEMGQANYGYTF
TGTGCCATCAGTGAGATGGGACAAGCTAACTATGGCTACACCTTC
>TRBJ2-6|-|-|TRBV5-1
CASSLGSSGANVLTF
TGCGCCAGCAGCTTGGGGAGCTCTGGGGCCAACGTCCTGACTTTC
>TRBJ2-2|-|-|TRBV19
CASSRTREGLTGELFF
TGTGCCAGTAGCCGTACCCGGGAAGGGCTCACCGGGGAGCTGTTTTTT
>TRBJ1-3|-|-|TRBV19
CASSWGLVSGNTIYF
TGTGCCAGTAGTTGGGGACTCGTCTCTGGAAACACCATATATTTT
>TRBJ2-5|few|-|TRBV7-2
CASSLAGGRETQYF
TGTGCCAGCAGCTTAGCGGGGGGGCGGGAGACCCAGTACTTC
>TRBJ1-2|once|-|TRBV19
CASSIRGQGINTF
TGTGCCAGTAGCATCCGAGGGCAGGGGATTAACACCTTC
>TRBJ1-1|-|-|TRBV5-1
CASSSGRENTEAFF
TGCGCCAGCAGCTCCGGGAGGGAGAACACTGAAGCTTTCTTT
>TRBJ2-2|-|TRBD2|TRBV9
CASSERGSTTGELFF
TGTGCCAGCAGCGAGCGGGGATCCACCACCGGGGAGCTGTTTTTT
>TRBJ2-3|-|TRBD1|TRBV7-2
CASSTSGTGGDTQYF
TGTGCCAGCAGCACCTCCGGGACAGGGGGAGATACGCAGTATTTT
>TRBJ2-1|-|-|TRBV11-1
CASSLFEGIMYNEQFF
TGTGCCAGCAGCTTATTCGAGGGAATCATGTACAATGAGCAGTTCTTC
>TRBJ1-3|few|TRBD1|TRBV10-3
CAISERQGAGNTIYF
TGTGCCATCAGTGAACGGCAGGGGGCTGGAAACACCATATATTTT
>TRBJ2-3|-|TRBD1|TRBV2
CASRRTGLTDTQYF
TGTGCCAGCAGAAGGACAGGGTTGACAGATACGCAGTATTTT
>TRBJ2-7|once|TRBD2|TRBV9
CASSVLPREGYEQYF
TGTGCCAGCAGCGTTCTCCCCAGGGAGGGCTACGAGCAGTACTTC
>TRBJ1-4|once|-|TRBV28
CASSSGQNEKLFF
TGTGCCAGCAGTTCCGGACAGAATGAAAAACTGTTTTTT
>TRBJ1-2|-|-|TRBV5-1
CASSLAEREGYTF
TGCGCCAGCAGCTTGGCCGAGAGGGAGGGCTACACCTTC
>TRBJ1-2|few|-|TRBV29-1
CSVPVGGYGYTF
TGCAGCGTCCCTGTCGGAGGCTATGGCTACACCTTC
>TRBJ2-2|-|-|TRBV5-1
CASSWGGALTGELFF
TGCGCCAGCAGTTGGGGGGGGGCCCTCACCGGGGAGCTGTTTTTT
>TRBJ1-1|-|TRBD1|TRBV28
CASSSSRGVNTEAFF
TGTGCCAGCAGCTCAAGCAGGGGGGTGAACACTGAAGCTTTCTTT